The following is a TCR beta chain sequence with its context. This clone was counted only a few times. The antigen it binds to is not known. Base-call qualities are not available, and no considerably larger clone is one nucleotide away. Library preparation used the immunoSEQ multiplex PCR assay. The multiplex PCR relied on a mix of 60 forward primers for TCR Vbeta segments and 13 reverse primers for TCR Jbeta segments. A multiplex PCR assay on genomic DNA amplified the CDR3 region of rearranged TCR beta genes. On the Illumina HiSeq System, the amplified TCR beta libraries were sequenced as 87-base-pair reads. In the authors' own workflow: A later analysis tallied 70 million to 100 million unique TCR beta chains across the 700 or so repertoires, and 10 million to 11 million of those chains were shared by two or more donors. Raw reads were error-corrected and collapsed into unique sequences by a nearest-neighbor algorithm in which closely related sequences were merged to remove PCR and sequencing errors. Alignment of CDR3 sequences to IMGT reference sequences was used to assign V, D and J gene segments. For a sequence to be retained, a match of at least six nucleotides to both a V gene segment and a J gene segment was required. A rearrangement counted as productive if the CDR3 had no stop codons and remained in frame with V and J, and every other rearrangement counted as non-productive. CDR3 was defined according to IMGT convention as the region running from the second conserved V-encoded cysteine to the conserved J-encoded phenylalanine. Sequences without an unambiguous match to a single V gene segment were excluded from the earlier analysis of about 600 of the donors. In an earlier analysis of several hundred of the donors, V segments were called functional above 56.7% productive rearrangements and were called segregating when the between-donor standard deviation exceeded 5%. A statistical classification framework was built to diagnose cytomegalovirus status from the catalog of TCR beta chain sequences. In a later analysis, V and J genes were assigned by comparing TCR nucleotide sequences against IMGT/GENE-DB human TR gene sequences. The TCRdist pipeline was used in a later analysis to assign CDR3 sequences and most-parsimonious VDJ recombination scenarios. In a later analysis, every TCR beta chain was defined by the combination of its CDR3 amino acid sequence and its V-gene family, and reads without a unique V-gene family were dropped. As a way to deal with suspected cross-contamination and a sequencing artifact, a later analysis dropped over 550 nucleotide sequences that were highly shared and had low generation probability. In a later analysis, a clonal expansion index was calculated for each public chain from normalized within-repertoire ranks of inferred template counts. A later analysis computed generation probabilities with a VDJ recombination model fitted to out-of-frame rearrangements, and checked the results against IGoR. A later analysis scored TCR-TCR, TCR-HLA and TCR-CMV co-occurrence with hypergeometric tests, applying a repertoire-size bias correction to TCR pairs. A later analysis estimated false discovery rates by permuting HLA or CMV assignments 20 times. In a later analysis, co-occurring TCRs were grouped with DBSCAN, and TCRdist sequence similarity was added when clustering was performed within HLA-allele-positive subsets. Repertoires with fewer than 30,000 or more than 120,000 public chains were left out of co-occurrence clustering, as were a handful of repertoires with anomalous nucleotide sharing. TCRdb limited this immuneACCESS table to in-frame rearrangements with V and J called. A share of clones is missing; checked studies link under half to unresolved V genes, and the rest is unexplained. Clone size and the V and J calls come from that table; the DNA yielded D and trimming. In this sample the table shows about 93,000 clones, about four fifths of which occur a single time. The ten largest make up 2.5% to 4% of the sample.

The sample is drawn from a study of cytomegalovirus exposure and HLA in healthy donors (dated by TCRdb to 2016 to 2017). About the study as a whole: An earlier analysis of several hundred of the donors reported about 290 Gb of sequence data and about 100 million unique TCR beta sequences from some 180 million T cells. Approximately 310 gigabases of sequencing data and 80 million or so unique TCR sequences were included in an early release covering around 600 HLA-typed donors. Of the roughly 420 genotyped donors, less than 90% were placed in the genetic ancestry cluster associated with self-reported Caucasian donors. The study aimed to test whether cataloging public T cell receptors could reveal signatures of past pathogen exposure. Using immunosequencing, the study profiled T cell repertoires from 666 subjects and related those repertoires to cytomegalovirus serostatus. A separate validation cohort of 100 to 150 different subjects was used in addition to the 666-subject first cohort. High-throughput TCR immunosequencing, statistical association of individual TCRs with disease status, and machine learning were combined to predict cytomegalovirus infection status. A later analysis re-examined previously published TCR beta repertoires from roughly 650 donors and added high-resolution HLA genotyping to investigate patterns of TCR occurrence. Rather than drawing on any new phenotypic data, the later analysis identified candidate immune exposures from TCR beta sequences and the way those sequences occurred across donors. An earlier analysis of approximately 640 of the donors applied high-throughput TCR beta sequencing to assess whether each TCR beta V gene segment acted as functional or pseudogenic. Donor age, sex, ethnicity and CMV serostatus were compiled together with the repertoire data. In a later genetic analysis, genome-wide SNP genotypes for about 55% of the 666 donors were used, and that subset was treated as a discovery cohort. Every repertoire in the discovery cohort had been generated on one and the same sequencing platform. HLA typing included class I and class II loci at four-digit resolution. The number of typed donors differed by locus: about 620-640 for A, B, C, DRB1 and DQB1; some 540 for DQA1; 606 for DPA1; and 400 to 480 for DPB1. Roughly 5 DR-DQ haplotypes were handled as single units for association and clustering, since linkage in the cohort was strong. On average, roughly 240,000 unique TCR beta nucleotide sequences were sequenced per donor among about 400 genotyped donors of the cohort, with roughly 18% of those sequences being non-productive. The full study reports these points: V-gene and J-gene trimming of TCR beta chains was associated with a missense DCLRE1C variant in a later genetic analysis, and the association was replicated in an independent cohort. In a later analysis, HLA-associated TCR beta chains were found to be more clonally expanded and to have lower generation probabilities than equally common non-associated chains. A later analysis reported that several top co-occurrence clusters appeared linked to parvovirus B19, influenza, CMV and Epstein-Barr virus. Because counts were too low, about 18 rarely observed V segments, including chromosome 9 orphons, were excluded from the earlier analysis of some 590 of the donors. A later analysis found that most CMV-associated TCR beta chains appeared HLA-restricted, with HLA associations seemingly driven largely by CMV exposure. Three of the identified cytomegalovirus-associated TCR beta chains were confirmed in vitro to be specific for cytomegalovirus antigens. HLA typing was unavailable for some donors at each locus, so association tests used only the typed subset. The sequencing pipeline was judged likely to have produced a cluster of highly shared sequence variants as a technical artifact. An earlier analysis of around 500 of the donors showed that most TCR beta V segments appeared in productive rearrangements either about 87% or about 30% of the time, which broadly matched IMGT annotations. It was suggested by the authors that the approach could potentially be generalized to other disease states and immunological phenotypes. While some public TCRs were present in many individuals, most TCR sequences turned up only very rarely across donors. Strong co-occurrence of HLA alleles, especially DR and DQ, made assigning TCR associations to individual alleles difficult. Specific HLA alleles were associated with roughly 16,000 TCR beta sequences at a false discovery rate of 0.05 in a later analysis. Correlated functional status among segregating V segments might reflect linkage disequilibrium, but an unknown experimental factor could not be ruled out. Only TCR beta chains were sequenced in this cohort, and the absence of alpha or paired-chain data limited detectable features. A further reported finding was that TCR beta sequences accurately predicted the HLA-A and HLA-B alleles for most subjects in the first cohort. Compared with the roughly 710-donor mean, donors in an Asian-associated ancestry cluster had fewer N-insertions in productive TCRs, according to a later genetic analysis. Some IMGT-functional V segments, including TRBV6-2 and TRBV6-3, could not be told apart with the 87-base-pair reads, so those segments were excluded. The classifier was reported to diagnose cytomegalovirus status with high specificity and sensitivity in both the original cohort and the validation cohort. The only immune exposure information available for the cohort was CMV serostatus. The study listed 164 TCR beta chains as associated with cytomegalovirus. The presence/absence analyses assumed that sequencing depth was roughly uniform across donors, and that assumption may not be true. In a later analysis, TCR association rates were found to vary across HLA loci, with the most associated TCRs seen for DRB1 alleles and the fewest for HLA-C alleles.

The cohort consisted of more than 650 healthy bone marrow donors. At the time of sampling, every cohort member was nominally healthy, though immune exposures that went unrecorded were likely present. The donor was CMV seronegative and was included in the group of about 350 seronegative cohort members. Each donor provided a peripheral blood sample, and peripheral blood mononuclear cells were used for TCR beta sequencing. Genomic DNA extraction from the blood cell samples was performed with the Qiagen DNeasy Blood Extraction Kit. The CDR3 sequence holds 15 residues, the cysteine and phenylalanine included. Only the CDR3 DNA is retained, 45 bases long and in frame from the first base. CDR1 is given as SGHVS and CDR2 as FNYEAQ, both from the germline V gene. After removal of 5 bases from V and 4 bases from J, the junction retains 8 bases not matched to a gene.

The sequenced sample was PBMCs. Here the chain combines TRBV7-6 and TRBJ2-5; TRBD2 matches 9 bases in the middle. This receptor was taken from a woman between 40 and 50 years old in good health and CMV-seronegative. The encoded CDR3 is CASSPLSAGGETQYF. The nucleotide sequence is given as TGTGCCAGCAGCCCCCTTTCAGCGGGAGGAGAGACCCAGTACTTC.